The next 21 T cell receptor beta chains were all read from a single sample in a study of cytomegalovirus exposure and HLA in healthy donors. Measured with immunoSEQ multiplex PCR; TCRdb has only the in-frame clones, and not every one. The sample has around 98,000 clones; roughly 87% are singletons. Source material: PBMCs. The receptors were sampled from a man between 18 and 35 years old in good health and CMV-seropositive.

The chain uses TRBV11-3 and TRBJ2-2; no reliable D call. Germline V gene lookup returns CDR1 SGHNT and CDR2 YENEEA. CDR3 length: 12 amino acids. V dropped 5 bases and J dropped 5 bases, with 6 bases sitting between them. The CDR3 loop reads CASSLLTGELFF. The CDR3 bases are TGTGCCAGCAGCCTCCTAACCGGGGAGCTGTTTTTT.

This chain joins TRBV5-1 and TRBJ1-1; the match to TRBD1 covers 10 bases. V shed 0 bases, J shed 4 bases, and the junction held 6 bases outside the gene matches. Germline CDR1 SGHRS, CDR2 YFSETQ. The CDR3 length is 16 residues. The CDR3 sequence: CASSLAGTGVSTEAFF. For the CDR3, the DNA is TGCGCCAGCAGCTTGGCCGGGACAGGGGTGAGCACTGAAGCTTTCTTT.

The chain has TRBV6-1 and TRBJ2-5, with 9 bases lining up with TRBD2. There are 14 residues in the CDR3. The J segment lost 5 bases and the V segment lost 8 bases, leaving 9 bases of the junction unmatched. CDR1 and CDR2 from the germline V gene are MNHNS and SASEGT. The CDR3 bases are TGTGCCAGCGAGAGGGGACTAGCAAGGGAGACCCAGTACTTC. Encoded protein: CASERGLARETQYF.

The V call is TRBV6-6, the J call TRBJ2-1; D might be TRBD2 (6 bases). The CDR3 spans 15 residues. Germline lookup yields CDR1 MNHNY and CDR2 SVGAGI (reference sequence). Trimming removed 6 bases at V and 6 bases at J, with 18 bases between. CDR3 coding DNA: TGTGCCAGCAGCAGCCTTACGGGAGCCCCCAATGAGCAGTTCTTC. Residues: CASSSLTGAPNEQFF.

The chain has TRBV7-2 and TRBJ2-1, with TRBD2 identical over 12 bases. Germline CDR1 and CDR2: SGHTA and FQGNSA. Losses at the gene ends were 3 bases for V and 4 bases for J; bases not matched to a gene: 4. The CDR3 extends over 16 amino acids. CDR3 nucleotide sequence: TGTGCCAGCAGCTTGAGGGGACTAGCGGGTTACAATGAGCAGTTCTTC. It encodes CASSLRGLAGYNEQFF.

The V call is TRBV5-1, the J call TRBJ2-2; tentatively, D is TRBD2 (5 bases). CDR3 length: 14 residues. CDR1 and CDR2 from the germline V gene are SGHRS and YFSETQ. V was pared by 4 bases and J by 0 bases, with 7 bases between. The DNA of the CDR3 is TGCGCCAGCAGCGCCGGGACGAACACCGGGGAGCTGTTTTTT. Translated, it gives CASSAGTNTGELFF.

The chain couples TRBV10-3 to TRBJ2-1; 10 bases are a match to TRBD2. Germline-derived CDR1 and CDR2 are ENHRY and SYGVKD. J lost 7 bases, V lost 4 bases, and 19 bases had no gene match. CDR3 size: 19 residues. CDR3 coding DNA: TGTGCCATCAGTGGCCTGGCGGTAGCGGGAGGAACCGGGGGGAATGAGCAGTTCTTC. It translates to CAISGLAVAGGTGGNEQFF.

The chain recombines TRBV9 with TRBJ2-2, with 15 bases lining up with TRBD2. Germline-derived CDR1 and CDR2 are SGDLS and YYNGEE. Trimming at V came to 4 bases and at J to 2 bases, leaving 6 bases not matched to a gene. The CDR3 runs to 18 residues. CDR3 in DNA: TGTGCCAGCAGCCCCCGGACTAGCGGGAGGGTAAACACCGGGGAGCTGTTTTTT. Its translation is CASSPRTSGRVNTGELFF.

The chain links TRBV28 to TRBJ2-3; 7 bases match TRBD1. The V gene's germline CDR1 is MDHEN and CDR2 SYDVKM. After removal of 7 bases from V and 0 bases from J, the junction contained 4 bases not matched to a gene. This CDR3 contains 14 residues. CDR3 region: CASIRGQSTDTQYF. CDR3 DNA: TGTGCCAGCATCAGGGGACAGAGCACAGATACGCAGTATTTT.

This clone was recorded only once. The CDR3 region is CASSVVGLTSYNEQFF. For the CDR3, the DNA is TGTGCCAGCAGCGTAGTCGGTCTGACTAGTTACAATGAGCAGTTCTTC. This chain links TRBV9 with TRBJ2-1; D is perhaps TRBD2 (6 bases). V dropped 0 bases and J dropped 4 bases, with 14 bases sitting between them. This CDR3 region has 16 residues. Per germline, CDR1 SGDLS and CDR2 YYNGEE.

This chain joins TRBV19 and TRBJ2-5; 7 nucleotides agree with TRBD2. J was trimmed by 5 bases and V by 6 bases; bases with no gene match: 15. Germline CDR1 reads LNHDA; CDR2 reads SQIVND (reference sequence). The CDR3 consists of 16 residues. CDR3 in DNA: TGTGCCAGTAGGCCCCCCCCAGGGAGGGACGGGGAGACCCAGTACTTC. This encodes CASRPPPGRDGETQYF.

CDR3 nucleotides: TGTGCCAGCAGTTTACAACTACAGGGACGGGCCACGGAGCAGTACTTC. Residues: CASSLQLQGRATEQYF. V gene TRBV27 combines with J gene TRBJ2-7, with D tentatively TRBD1 (6 bases). Deletions cut 2 bases from V and 7 bases from J, with 21 bases between. The CDR3 has 16 amino acids. CDR1 and CDR2 from the germline V gene are MNHEY and SMNVEV (reference sequence).

The chain employs TRBV5-4 and TRBJ2-2, with 13 bases that match TRBD2. Losses at the gene ends were 4 bases for V and 9 bases for J; bases not matched to a gene: 12. This CDR3 is built from 17 residues. The V gene's germline CDR1 is SGHNT and CDR2 YYREEE (reference sequence). DNA of the CDR3: TGTGCCAGCAGCGACCCTACTAGCGGGAGGGCCGTTAGGGAGCTGTTTTTT. It specifies CASSDPTSGRAVRELFF.

This sequence joins TRBV4-2 and TRBJ2-1; the match to TRBD2 covers 10 bases. The junction had 12 bases not matched to a gene; V was cut back by 5 bases and J by 5 bases. The CDR3 consists of 17 residues. Per germline, CDR1 LGHNA and CDR2 YNFKEQ. DNA for the CDR3: TGTGCCAGCAGCAAATTAACCGGGACTAGCGAAAACAATGAGCAGTTCTTC. This gives the protein CASSKLTGTSENNEQFF.

The V gene is TRBV9, the J gene TRBJ2-1; 9 bases match TRBD1. Germline lookup yields CDR1 SGDLS and CDR2 YYNGEE. This CDR3 contains 17 residues. After removal of 0 bases from V and 6 bases from J, the junction contained 10 bases not matched to a gene. The CDR3 sequence is CASSVAATGGMGNEQFF. Here the CDR3 DNA reads TGTGCCAGCAGCGTAGCCGCGACAGGGGGAATGGGCAATGAGCAGTTCTTC.

This clone appeared a single time. This chain uses TRBV7-9 with TRBJ2-5, with 7 nucleotides matching TRBD1. The V and J ends lost 0 bases and 5 bases, in that order; junction bases with no gene match: 9. CDR3 length: 16 residues. The germline gives CDR1 SEHNR, CDR2 FQNEAQ (reference sequence). DNA of the CDR3: TGTGCCAGCAGCTTAGCGGGGAAAAGGGGGCTGGAGACCCAGTACTTC. It specifies CASSLAGKRGLETQYF.

This chain joins TRBV4-3 and TRBJ1-3; weak D call: TRBD1 (6 bases). The CDR3 covers 15 residues. V lost 2 bases and J 4 bases, leaving 12 bases between the germline ends. Germline assignment: CDR1 LGHNA and CDR2 YSLEER. The CDR3 protein is CASSQLRGSGNTIYF. The CDR3 DNA is TGCGCCAGCAGCCAATTGAGGGGGTCAGGAAACACCATATATTTT.

The chain has TRBV9 and TRBJ2-1; D might be TRBD1 (5 bases). This CDR3 comprises 15 residues. Trimming took off 4 bases at V and 1 base at J, with 12 bases between the two ends. Germline assignment: CDR1 SGDLS and CDR2 YYNGEE. CDR3 sequence (DNA): TGTGCCAGCAGCCAGGGTTTCGGGTCCTACAATGAGCAGTTCTTC. Amino acids: CASSQGFGSYNEQFF.

V and J are TRBV7-8 and TRBJ2-7; a weak D match, TRBD1 (5 bases). This CDR3 is 13 amino acids long. The germline gives CDR1 SGHVS, CDR2 FQNEAQ. Trimming took 5 bases from V and 2 from J, leaving 10 bases between them. The chain's CDR3 is CASSTDSTYEQYF. In DNA, the CDR3 is TGTGCCAGCAGCACAGACAGTACCTACGAGCAGTACTTC.

This clone was detected once. This rearrangement joins TRBV5-4 to TRBJ2-5, with D hard to call. The CDR3 has 11 amino acids. Germline V gene lookup returns CDR1 SGHNT and CDR2 YYREEE (reference sequence). Trimming cost V 2 bases and J 7 bases, with 6 bases left between them. The CDR3: CASSFTGTQYF. CDR3 nucleotides: TGTGCCAGCAGCTTTACCGGGACCCAGTACTTC.

There are a few counts of this clone. The gene calls are TRBV7-2 and TRBJ2-3; D uncertain. This CDR3 contains 12 residues. V was pared by 4 bases and J by 6 bases, with 8 bases between. Germline loops: CDR1 SGHTA, CDR2 FQGNSA. CDR3 in amino acids: CASSSPPDTQYF. The DNA for the CDR3 is TGTGCCAGCAGCTCCCCTCCGGATACGCAGTATTTT.